This T cell receptor (beta chain) appears in the sequencing data of a study of T cell changes during pregnancy in multiple sclerosis (dated by TCRdb to between 2018 and 2020). Turning to the overall study: The study looked at changes in the T cell repertoire across pregnancy in women with multiple sclerosis.

This clone was picked up one time. Its cognate antigen has yet to be identified. No base quality information exists; no much larger clone differs at one position. From the cysteine up to the phenylalanine, the CDR3 has a length of 14 residues. CDR3 DNA is the only sequence kept; it has 42 bases, read in frame from the first base. V lost 4 bases and J lost 1 base, and the count of bases not matched to a germline gene is 2. Reading the germline V gene gives CDR1 SGHDT and CDR2 YYEEEE. Library prep was done by the immunoSEQ multiplex PCR assay. Held by TCRdb, this immuneACCESS table contains in-frame sequences only and omits some clones. Under half of the omission traces to an unresolved V gene where checked; the cause of the rest is unknown. The sample table lists some 95,000 clones, around 92% of them with a count of one. Over 2% of the sample lies in the top ten.

Sequenced here: peripheral blood, sampled in the first trimester of pregnancy. This receptor chain uses TRBV5-6 and TRBJ2-4, with 7 bases matching TRBD1. The origin of this receptor is a female donor with multiple sclerosis, enrolled in a pregnancy study. The CDR3 sequence is CASSLTGAKNIQYF. The sequenced DNA: TGTGCCAGCAGCCTGACAGGGGCCAAAAACATTCAGTACTTC. Here the CDR3 is joined to the reference TRBV5-6 and TRBJ2-4 genes, and the full variable domain is: DAGVTQSPTHLIKTRGQQVTLRCSPKSGHDTVSWYQQALGQGPQFIFQYYEEEERQRGNFPDRFSGHQFPNYSSELNVNALLLGDSALYLCASSLTGAKNIQYFGAGTRLSVL.